This entry lists 19 T cell receptor beta chains sequenced from one sample in a study of T cells in Graves' hyperthyroidism and ophthalmopathy (dated by TCRdb to about 2019). Libraries were made using multiplex PCR. The sample was run on an Illumina HiSeq 2000. The TCR beta CDR3 regions were amplified from RNA transcripts. For the first round of RT-PCR on the TCR CDR3, the HTBI primer set was used together with the Qiagen OneStep RT-PCR kit. TCRdb passed the public sequencing reads through fastp at Q25 and MiXCR, retaining productive beta sequences. Under each unique CDR3 protein, matching rows form one entry showing the most common genes and DNA. In all, the sample holds about 570,000 distinct CDR3 sequences, and 35% to 55% of those were seen once. The ten largest clones take up around 20% of the sample. The source material was peripheral blood or thyroid tissue (not recorded which). The receptors here all came from an adult woman with Graves' disease, either hyperthyroidism or ophthalmopathy (not recorded which).

The rearrangement links TRBV20-1 to TRBJ1-6, with no clear D. Germline values: CDR1 DFQATT, CDR2 SNEGSKA (reference sequence). Trimming shortened V by 3 bases and J by 3 bases, and 9 bases separated the two germline ends. The length of the CDR3 is 14 residues. CDR3 region: CSASSQFYNSPLHF. As DNA, the CDR3 is TGCAGTGCTAGCTCTCAGTTCTATAATTCACCCCTCCACTTT.

This clonotype was detected only a few times. The chain recombines TRBV6-6 with TRBJ2-7, with D perhaps matching TRBD1 or TRBD2 (5 bases each). The length of the CDR3 is 14 residues. The germline V gene encodes CDR1 MNHNY and CDR2 SVGAGI (reference sequence). Trimming removed 5 bases at V and 2 bases at J, with 13 bases between. The CDR3 DNA sequence: TGTGCCAGCAGTGGTACTAGGGGAACCTACGAGCAGTACTTC. This encodes CASSGTRGTYEQYF.

The chain uses TRBV7-2 and TRBJ2-7; no reliable D call. In germline, CDR1 is SGHTA, CDR2 FQGNSA. The CDR3 consists of 13 residues. The V end was cut by 6 bases, the J end by 4 bases, with 13 bases between. This CDR3 reads CASSARTFYEQYF. For the CDR3, the DNA is TGTGCCAGCAGTGCTCGGACCTTTTACGAGCAGTACTTC.

The table lists this clonotype with many counts. J is TRBJ2-5 and V is TRBV6-5, with 12 positions matching TRBD2. CDR1 and CDR2 (germline): MNHEY, SVGAGI. V was clipped by 5 bases and J by 2 bases; unmatched bases: 12. CDR3 length: 18 amino acids. The DNA of the CDR3 is TGTGCCAGCAGTCCCGGGGCTAGCGGGAGGGCCTCTCAAGAGACCCAGTACTTC. This encodes CASSPGASGRASQETQYF.

Many counts were recorded for this clonotype. V is TRBV6-4 and J is TRBJ1-5; D is ambiguous. CDR3 length: 13 amino acids. Per the germline V gene, CDR1 is MRHNA and CDR2 is SNTAGT. The V end lost 2 bases, the J end lost 4 bases, and 6 bases lay between the germline ends. CDR3 bases: TGTGCCAGCAGTGACGGAGAAAATCAGCCCCAGCATTTT. Protein product: CASSDGENQPQHF.

This clonotype was counted ten times or more. V gene TRBV4-1 combines with J gene TRBJ1-5; D not certain. V dropped 1 base and J dropped 0 bases, with 4 bases sitting between them. The germline V gene has CDR1 MGHRA and CDR2 YSYEKL. The CDR3 runs to 14 residues. The CDR3 region has the DNA TGCGCCAGCAGCCAAGGGCATAGCAATCAGCCCCAGCATTTT. It is translated as CASSQGHSNQPQHF.

The chain carries TRBV27 and TRBJ2-5; possibly TRBD2 for D (6 bases). Trimming shortened V by 3 bases and J by 5 bases, and 13 bases separated the two germline ends. This CDR3 is 14 amino acids long. Per germline, CDR1 MNHEY and CDR2 SMNVEV (reference sequence). The CDR3 nucleotides are TGTGCCAGCAGTTTCACCCGGAGGGCGGAGACCCAGTACTTC. Protein sequence: CASSFTRRAETQYF.

Many counts were recorded for this clonotype. This chain uses TRBV9 with TRBJ1-1; perhaps TRBD1 as D (5 bases). Germline-derived CDR1 and CDR2 are SGDLS and YYNGEE. The V end lost 3 bases, the J end lost 5 bases, and 14 bases lay between the germline ends. This CDR3 contains 14 residues. The CDR3 loop is CASSGGRGGTEAFF. The CDR3 nucleotides are TGTGCCAGCAGCGGAGGAAGGGGTGGGACTGAAGCTTTCTTT.

Points on this clonotype: One junction end does not reproduce the germline sequence, and a read error may be involved. The rearrangement uses TRBV28 and TRBJ2-7, with D unresolved. Germline CDR1 is MDHEN and CDR2 is SYDVKM. This CDR3 comprises 14 residues. DNA for the CDR3: TGTGTCAGCAGTTTCCATACTGGGTCTGACGAGCAGTACTTC. The encoded protein is CVSSFHTGSDEQYF.

This chain uses TRBV7-9 with TRBJ1-1, with 9 bases that match TRBD1. V was pared by 6 bases and J by 5 bases, with 7 bases of the junction left unmatched. CDR3 length: 14 amino acids. Germline CDR1 reads SEHNR; CDR2 reads FQNEAQ (reference sequence). The CDR3 DNA is TGTGCCAGCAGAGGGACAGGGTCCACTACTGAAGCTTTCTTT. This encodes CASRGTGSTTEAFF.

Worth noting for this clonotype: At one of its ends the junction is not consistent with the germline gene, which may arise from a read error. The J gene is TRBJ2-7, the V gene TRBV9; 11 bases map to TRBD1. Germline assignment: CDR1 SGDLS and CDR2 YYNGEE. This CDR3 spans 14 amino acids. The CDR3 DNA reads as TGTGCCTGCAGCGTTGGGGACAGGGGGTACGAGCAGTACTTC. Translating it yields CACSVGDRGYEQYF.

As concerns this clonotype: This may come from a read error, since a much larger clone is one base off. V gene TRBV5-1 combines with J gene TRBJ2-2; 8 bases map to TRBD1. The CDR3 loop spans 15 amino acids. Germline CDR1 is SGHRS and CDR2 is YFSETQ. The DNA for the CDR3 is TGCGCCAGCAGCTTTTGGACAGGGTTCACCGGGGGGCTGTTTTTT. It codes for CASSFWTGFTGGLFF.

The V gene is TRBV2, the J gene TRBJ2-2, with TRBD2 matching over 12 bases. The CDR3 is 16 residues long. Germline values: CDR1 SNHLY, CDR2 FYNNEI. V lost 6 bases to trimming and J lost 7 bases; unmatched junction nucleotides: 9. CDR3 protein: CASRVTSGRYSGELFF. In DNA, the CDR3 is TGTGCCAGCAGAGTGACTAGCGGGAGATATAGCGGGGAGCTGTTTTTT.

This clonotype was picked up many times. This rearrangement joins TRBV4-1 to TRBJ1-5; D is undetermined. The CDR3 spans 15 residues. Germline V gene data show CDR1 as MGHRA and CDR2 as YSYEKL. V dropped 8 bases and J dropped 0 bases, with 14 bases sitting between them. CDR3 in amino acids: CASGLETVSNQPQHF. As DNA, the CDR3 is TGCGCCAGCGGCCTGGAAACAGTTAGCAATCAGCCCCAGCATTTT.

V gene TRBV10-3 combines with J gene TRBJ1-2; possibly TRBD1 for D (5 bases). Trimming stripped 7 bases from V and 4 bases from J, with 10 bases between. In germline, CDR1 is ENHRY, CDR2 SYGVKD. The CDR3 has 12 residues. The CDR3 here is CAITGGSYGYTF. The CDR3 region has the DNA TGTGCCATCACTGGGGGAAGCTATGGCTACACCTTC.

This rearrangement joins TRBV7-9 to TRBJ1-2; TRBD1 might be the D (6 bases). The CDR3 consists of 12 residues. Germline V gene sequence: CDR1 SEHNR, CDR2 FQNEAQ (reference sequence). Trimming took off 7 bases at V and 6 bases at J, with 12 bases between the two ends. The CDR3 protein is CASTGTTDGYTF. The CDR3 nucleotides are TGTGCCAGCACCGGGACAACGGATGGCTACACCTTC.

V and J are TRBV20-1 and TRBJ2-7; 7 bases are shared with TRBD1. The CDR3 length is 14 residues. CDR1 and CDR2 (germline): DFQATT, SNEGSKA (reference sequence). Trimming removed 1 base from V and 5 bases from J; junction bases left unmatched: 8. CDR3 loop: CSARAIQGYHEQYF. The CDR3 DNA is TGCAGTGCTAGAGCCATACAGGGGTACCACGAGCAGTACTTC.

The CDR3 sequence: CASSSGTGAANTEAFF. In DNA, the CDR3 is TGTGCCAGCAGTTCAGGGACAGGGGCTGCGAACACTGAAGCTTTCTTT. The rearrangement links TRBV7-4 to TRBJ1-1, with 10 nucleotides matching TRBD1. Germline-derived CDR1 and CDR2 are SGHVT and SQSDAQ. The CDR3 runs to 16 residues. Trimming removed 6 bases from V and 1 base from J; junction bases left unmatched: 8.

The chain uses TRBV11-2 and TRBJ2-5, with 10 bases lining up with TRBD2. With 4 bases clipped from V and 12 bases from J, the junction kept 11 bases outside the gene matches. Per the germline V gene, CDR1 is SGHAT and CDR2 is FQNNGV. This CDR3 region has 14 residues. CDR3 residues: CASSWPTSGHPEYF. As DNA, the CDR3 is TGTGCCAGCAGCTGGCCGACTAGCGGGCACCCGGAGTACTTC.